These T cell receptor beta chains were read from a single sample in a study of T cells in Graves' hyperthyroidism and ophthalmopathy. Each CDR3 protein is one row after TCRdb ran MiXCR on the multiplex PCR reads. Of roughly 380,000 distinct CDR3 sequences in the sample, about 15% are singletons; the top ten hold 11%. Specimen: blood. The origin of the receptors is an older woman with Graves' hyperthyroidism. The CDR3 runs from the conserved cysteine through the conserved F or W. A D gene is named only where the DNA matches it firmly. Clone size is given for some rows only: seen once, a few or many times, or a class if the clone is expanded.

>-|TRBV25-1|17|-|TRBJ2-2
CASSGSLGGGFGGELFF
TGTGCCAGCAGTGGTTCGCTCGGGGGAGGCTTTGGCGGGGAGCTGTTTTTT
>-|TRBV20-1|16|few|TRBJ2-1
CSARADRRGTYNEQFF
TGCAGTGCTAGAGCTGATAGGCGGGGTACCTACAATGAGCAGTTCTTC
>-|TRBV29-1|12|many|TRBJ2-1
CSVGQPYNEQFF
TGCAGCGTCGGACAGCCCTACAATGAGCAGTTCTTC
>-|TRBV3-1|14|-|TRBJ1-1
CASSQGEARGEAFF
TGTGCCAGCAGCCAAGGGGAAGCCAGGGGAGAAGCTTTCTTT
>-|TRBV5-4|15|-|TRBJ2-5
CASSVGQGQGLPQYF
TGTGCCAGCAGCGTTGGTCAGGGGCAGGGACTACCCCAGTACTTC
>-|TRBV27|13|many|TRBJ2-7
CASSLEGSGEQYF
TGTGCCAGCAGTTTAGAGGGTTCGGGCGAGCAGTACTTC
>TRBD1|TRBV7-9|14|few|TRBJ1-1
CASSSQTGRTEAFF
TGTGCCAGCAGCTCCCAGACAGGGAGAACTGAAGCTTTCTTT
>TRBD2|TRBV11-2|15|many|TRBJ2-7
CASSLGLAGPYEQYF
TGTGCCAGCAGCTTAGGACTAGCGGGACCCTACGAGCAGTACTTC
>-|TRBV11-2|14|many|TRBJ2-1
CASAPTGARNEQFF
TGTGCCAGTGCCCCAACGGGGGCTCGCAATGAGCAGTTCTTC
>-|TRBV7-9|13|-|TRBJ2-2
CASSPSVSGELFF
TGTGCCAGCAGCCCCTCGGTGTCCGGGGAGCTGTTTTTT
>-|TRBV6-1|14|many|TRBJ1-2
CASSVGQRVYGYTF
TGTGCCAGCAGTGTAGGACAGCGAGTATATGGCTACACCTTC
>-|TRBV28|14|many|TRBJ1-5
CASSLGQSNQPQHF
TGTGCCAGCAGTTTAGGGCAGAGCAATCAGCCCCAGCATTTT
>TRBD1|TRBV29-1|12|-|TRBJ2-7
CSVEGQGPEQYF
TGCAGCGTTGAAGGACAGGGCCCCGAGCAGTACTTC
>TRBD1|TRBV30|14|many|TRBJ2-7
CAWSKRDRRSEQYF
TGTGCCTGGAGTAAAAGGGACAGGAGGTCCGAGCAGTACTTC
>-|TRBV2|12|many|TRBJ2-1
CASLVTLGEQFF
TGTGCCAGCTTGGTGACCCTAGGGGAGCAGTTCTTC
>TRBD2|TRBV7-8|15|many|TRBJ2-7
CASLKAGAGLMEQYF
TGTGCCAGCTTGAAAGCGGGAGCTGGGCTTATGGAGCAGTACTTC
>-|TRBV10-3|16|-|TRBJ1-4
CAISDGAKTTNEKLFF
TGTGCCATCAGTGACGGGGCTAAAACAACTAATGAAAAACTGTTTTTT
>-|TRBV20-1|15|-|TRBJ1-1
CSARDLAGAREEAFF
TGCAGTGCTAGAGATTTGGCGGGGGCGAGAGAAGAAGCTTTCTTT
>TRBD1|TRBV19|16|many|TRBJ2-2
CASSIEGQVNTGELFF
TGTGCCAGTAGTATAGAGGGACAGGTGAACACCGGGGAGCTGTTTTTT
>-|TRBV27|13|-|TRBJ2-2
CASSPHYTGELFF
TGTGCCAGCAGTCCGCATTACACCGGGGAGCTGTTTTTT
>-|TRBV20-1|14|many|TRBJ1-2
CSAREGSASWGYTF
TGCAGTGCCCGAGAGGGTTCAGCCTCATGGGGCTACACCTTC
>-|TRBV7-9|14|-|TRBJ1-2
CASSLQEENYGYTF
TGTGCCAGCAGCTTACAGGAAGAGAACTATGGCTACACCTTC
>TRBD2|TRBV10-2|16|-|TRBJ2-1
CASSIGLAVIYNEQFF
TGCGCCAGCAGTATAGGTCTAGCGGTGATCTACAATGAGCAGTTCTTC
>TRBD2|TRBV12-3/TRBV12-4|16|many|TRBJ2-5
CASSPRLARAQQTQYF
TGTGCCAGCAGTCCCCGACTAGCTCGGGCCCAGCAGACCCAGTACTTC
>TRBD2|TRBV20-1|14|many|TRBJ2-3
CSAGGAGSTDTQYF
TGCAGTGCTGGGGGAGCGGGGAGCACAGATACGCAGTATTTT
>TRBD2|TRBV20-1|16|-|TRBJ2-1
CSARGGLAGGPNEQFF
TGCAGTGCTAGAGGGGGACTAGCGGGAGGGCCTAATGAGCAGTTCTTC
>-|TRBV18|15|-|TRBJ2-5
CASSPPNQRQETQYF
TGTGCCAGCTCACCACCGAACCAGAGACAAGAGACCCAGTACTTC
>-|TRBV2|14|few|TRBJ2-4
CASSPTGRGNIQYF
TGTGCCAGCAGCCCAACAGGGAGAGGAAACATTCAGTACTTC
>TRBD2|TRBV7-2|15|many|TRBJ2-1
CASSSRTSGYNEQFF
TGTGCCAGCAGCTCGAGGACTAGCGGGTACAATGAGCAGTTCTTC
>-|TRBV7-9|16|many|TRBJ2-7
CASSFFRGGLSYEQYF
TGTGCCAGCAGCTTTTTCAGGGGCGGGCTCTCCTACGAGCAGTACTTC
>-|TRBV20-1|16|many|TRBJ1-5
CSARGAQGNSNQPQHF
TGCAGTGCTAGAGGGGCACAGGGAAATAGCAATCAGCCCCAGCATTTT
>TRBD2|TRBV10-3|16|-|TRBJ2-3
CAISFATSGTPDTRYF
TGTGCCATCAGCTTCGCAACTAGCGGGACCCCAGATACGCGGTATTTT
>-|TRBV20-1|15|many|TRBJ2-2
CSARVYREGPGELFF
TGCAGTGCTAGAGTCTACCGGGAAGGGCCCGGGGAGCTGTTTTTT
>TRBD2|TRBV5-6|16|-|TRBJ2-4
CASSLLAGGDKNIQYF
TGTGCCAGCAGCTTGCTAGCGGGAGGAGACAAAAACATTCAGTACTTC
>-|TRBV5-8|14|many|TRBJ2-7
CASSLTGQMAEQYF
TGTGCCAGCAGCTTGACGGGACAAATGGCCGAGCAGTACTTC
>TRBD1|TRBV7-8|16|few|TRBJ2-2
CASSLGYRGNTGELFF
TGTGCCAGCAGCTTAGGCTACAGGGGCAACACCGGGGAGCTGTTTTTT
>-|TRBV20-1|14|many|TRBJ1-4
CSAREQVANEKLFF
TGCAGTGCTAGAGAACAGGTCGCTAATGAAAAACTGTTTTTT
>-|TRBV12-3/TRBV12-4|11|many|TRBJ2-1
CASRKAGAQFF
TGTGCCAGCAGGAAAGCCGGGGCCCAGTTCTTC
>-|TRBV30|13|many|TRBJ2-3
CAWSVRRADTQYF
TGTGCCTGGAGTGTACGGAGGGCAGATACGCAGTATTTT
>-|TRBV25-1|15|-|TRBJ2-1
CASSWGLHSYNEQFF
TGTGCCAGCAGCTGGGGGCTACACTCCTACAATGAGCAGTTCTTC
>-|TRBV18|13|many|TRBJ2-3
CASSTPQLDTQYF
TGTGCCAGCTCAACGCCACAGTTAGATACGCAGTATTTT
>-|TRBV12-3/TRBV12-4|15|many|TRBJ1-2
CASTPPGTPNYGYTF
TGTGCCAGCACCCCCCCGGGAACCCCGAACTATGGCTACACCTTC
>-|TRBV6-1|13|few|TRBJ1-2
CATRDTTNYGYTF
TGTGCCACACGGGACACCACTAACTATGGCTACACCTTC
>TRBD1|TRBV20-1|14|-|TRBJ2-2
CSAPTGGVNGELFF
TGCAGTGCGCCGACAGGGGGCGTGAACGGGGAGCTGTTTTTT
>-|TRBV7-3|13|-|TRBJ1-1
CASRETGSAEAFF
TGTGCCAGCAGAGAAACAGGGTCCGCTGAAGCTTTCTTT
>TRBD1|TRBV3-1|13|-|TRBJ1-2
CASNDRGNYGYTF
TGTGCCAGCAACGACAGGGGGAACTATGGCTACACCTTC
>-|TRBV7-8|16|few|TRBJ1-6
CASSSATAASNSPLHF
TGTGCCAGCAGCTCAGCCACCGCAGCTTCCAATTCACCCCTCCACTTT
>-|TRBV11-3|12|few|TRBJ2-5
CASSWGEETQYF
TGTGCCAGCAGCTGGGGGGAGGAGACCCAGTACTTC
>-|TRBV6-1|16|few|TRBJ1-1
CASSEPAPYLGTEAFF
TGTGCCAGCAGTGAACCCGCCCCATACCTCGGCACTGAAGCTTTCTTT
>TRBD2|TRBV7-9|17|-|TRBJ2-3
CASNFGTRGISTDTQYF
TGTGCCAGCAACTTCGGGACTAGAGGGATCTCCACAGATACGCAGTATTTT
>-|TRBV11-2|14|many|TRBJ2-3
CASSPQAGIDTQYF
TGTGCCAGCAGCCCCCAAGCCGGGATAGATACGCAGTATTTT